This passage covers 19 T cell receptor beta chains from one sample sequenced in a study of patients and donors after allogeneic stem cell transplantation. MiXCR was run by TCRdb on the RT-PCR reads, yielding one entry per CDR3 protein. The data show approximately 160,000 distinct CDR3 sequences, with 25% to 35% seen just once and approximately 3.5% held by the top ten. The sequencing input was blood, either unsorted or a sorted T cell fraction (not recorded which). The receptors were sampled from a human donor who was either an allogeneic HSCT recipient or a stem cell or donor lymphocyte infusion donor (not recorded which). It is not recorded whose cells these are; they may come from a transplant donor.

This clonotype was counted many times. The V gene is TRBV15, the J gene TRBJ1-4; 9 nucleotides align to TRBD1. Germline trimming cut 1 base from V and 5 bases from J; bases unmatched to any gene: 2. Per the germline V gene, CDR1 is LNHNV and CDR2 is YYDKDF (reference sequence). This CDR3 contains 15 residues. The CDR3 here is CATSRAGTGNEKLFF. For the CDR3, the DNA is TGTGCCACCAGCAGAGCCGGGACAGGGAATGAAAAACTGTTTTTT.

The chain recombines TRBV18 with TRBJ1-1; D may be TRBD1 (5 bases). Deletions cut 3 bases from V and 11 bases from J, with 22 bases between. CDR1 is KGHSH, CDR2 LQKENI, per germline. This CDR3 has 15 residues. The chain's CDR3 is CASSPLPGTLSRAFF. The CDR3 DNA reads as TGTGCCAGCTCACCCTTACCAGGGACCCTATCCAGGGCTTTCTTT.

The genes are TRBV7-2 and TRBJ2-2; D is uncertain. The CDR3 runs to 14 residues. The germline V and J ends were trimmed by 1 base and 3 bases, with 6 bases remaining between them. Germline lookup yields CDR1 SGHTA and CDR2 FQGNSA. CDR3 nucleotides: TGTGCCAGCAGCTTAGGCCTACACACCGGGGAGCTGTTTTTT. Protein sequence: CASSLGLHTGELFF.

Only a few counts were recorded for this clonotype. The rearrangement uses TRBV10-3 and TRBJ1-5; 9 bases line up with TRBD1. The germline gives CDR1 ENHRY, CDR2 SYGVKD. The CDR3 is 16 residues long. Unmatched junction bases numbered 7, after V lost 2 bases and J lost 5 bases. The CDR3 here is CAISEGGQGFHQPQHF. The CDR3 DNA follows: TGTGCCATCAGTGAGGGGGGACAGGGCTTCCATCAGCCCCAGCATTTT.

The genes are TRBV10-3 and TRBJ1-6; 10 nucleotides match TRBD1. V shed 4 bases and J 10 bases; nucleotides not matched to a gene: 4. The germline V gene has CDR1 ENHRY and CDR2 SYGVKD. The CDR3 has 14 residues. CDR3: CAISVDRGLSPLHF. The DNA for the CDR3 is TGTGCCATCAGTGTAGACAGGGGGCTCTCACCCCTCCACTTT.

V is TRBV6-2 or TRBV6-3 and J is TRBJ2-2; D is tentatively TRBD1 or TRBD2 (5 bases each). Germline CDR1 MNHEY, CDR2 SVGEGT. This CDR3 is built from 17 residues. V dropped 2 bases and J dropped 3 bases, with 16 bases sitting between them. DNA for the CDR3: TGTGCCAGCAGTTACCCCCTTCGAGGGGTTGACACCGGGGAGCTGTTTTTT. Its translation: CASSYPLRGVDTGELFF.

The rearrangement links TRBV18 to TRBJ2-6; perhaps D is TRBD1 or TRBD2 (7 bases each). Per the germline V gene, CDR1 is KGHSH and CDR2 is LQKENI. CDR3 length: 18 residues. V dropped 5 bases and J dropped 0 bases, with 17 bases sitting between them. CDR3 sequence (DNA): TGTGCCAGCTCAGTACGACAGGGAGGGCTCTCTGGGGCCAACGTCCTGACTTTC. This translates into CASSVRQGGLSGANVLTF.

The chain combines TRBV5-1 with TRBJ2-2, with 9 nucleotides matching TRBD1. Losses at the gene ends were 4 bases for V and 0 bases for J; bases not matched to a gene: 1. The length of the CDR3 is 15 residues. Looked up from germline, CDR1 is SGHRS and CDR2 is YFSETQ. The CDR3 loop is CASSRTGANTGELFF. CDR3 nucleotides: TGCGCCAGCAGCCGGACAGGGGCGAACACCGGGGAGCTGTTTTTT.

This clonotype showed up just a few times. The chain has TRBV5-1 and TRBJ1-5; D remains ambiguous. Trimming left V 2 bases short and J 3 bases short, with 12 bases between. CDR1 is SGHRS and CDR2 is YFSETQ in the germline V gene. The CDR3 totals 15 residues. The CDR3 is CASSLAGFINQPQHF. For the CDR3, the DNA is TGCGCCAGCAGCTTAGCGGGCTTTATCAATCAGCCCCAGCATTTT.

This clonotype has a handful of counts. The rearrangement uses TRBV9 and TRBJ2-7; TRBD2 agrees at 9 bases. The ends lost 0 bases at V and 4 bases at J; junction bases unmatched: 8. Germline lookup yields CDR1 SGDLS and CDR2 YYNGEE. There are 16 residues in the CDR3. CDR3 sequence (DNA): TGTGCCAGCAGCGTAGGATCGACTAGCGGTTTTTACGAGCAGTACTTC. Amino acid sequence: CASSVGSTSGFYEQYF.

The chain has TRBV7-2 and TRBJ1-5, with 7 bases lining up with TRBD1. Germline CDR1 and CDR2: SGHTA and FQGNSA. This CDR3 is 14 amino acids long. Unmatched junction bases numbered 5, after V lost 5 bases and J lost 4 bases. In nucleotides, the CDR3 is TGTGCCAGCAGCGCTAGACAGGGTAATCAGCCCCAGCATTTT. Translating it yields CASSARQGNQPQHF.

This chain uses TRBV5-1 with TRBJ2-5, with D perhaps TRBD1 (5 bases). The germline V gene encodes CDR1 SGHRS and CDR2 YFSETQ. The CDR3 has 15 residues. V was clipped by 2 bases and J by 3 bases, with 14 bases between them. The CDR3 DNA reads TGCGCCAGCAGCTTAGCTTTACAGGTTAAAGAGACCCAGTACTTC. Translation: CASSLALQVKETQYF.

The chain carries TRBV27 and TRBJ2-1, with TRBD2 identical over 11 bases. Trimming removed 3 bases from V and 6 bases from J; junction bases left unmatched: 10. From germline, CDR1 is MNHEY and CDR2 SMNVEV (reference sequence). The CDR3 is 17 residues long. The DNA of the CDR3 is TGTGCCAGCAGTTTTAGGGCTACTAGCGGGAGTCGCAATGAGCAGTTCTTC. Residues: CASSFRATSGSRNEQFF.

The chain has TRBV7-9 and TRBJ1-1, with TRBD1 as a possible D gene (6 bases). Between the trimmed V and J ends, which lost 1 base and 1 base, there was a span of 7 bases. The CDR3 consists of 14 residues. Germline assignment: CDR1 SEHNR and CDR2 FQNEAQ (reference sequence). The CDR3: CASSLGQENTEAFF. In nucleotides, the CDR3 is TGTGCCAGCAGCTTAGGACAGGAGAACACTGAAGCTTTCTTT.

This chain uses TRBV4-2 with TRBJ2-3; 9 nucleotides agree with TRBD1. The CDR3 sequence is 15 residues long. With V trimmed by 4 bases and J by 6 bases, 8 bases remained unmatched. Per the germline V gene, CDR1 is LGHNA and CDR2 is YNFKEQ. Here the CDR3 DNA reads TGTGCCAGCAGCCCCCTGGACAGGGGAGGGGATACGCAGTATTTT. This gives the protein CASSPLDRGGDTQYF.

The V call is TRBV28, the J call TRBJ2-1, with TRBD2 identical over 10 bases. Unmatched junction bases numbered 4, after V lost 2 bases and J lost 0 bases. CDR3 size: 17 residues. Germline values: CDR1 MDHEN, CDR2 SYDVKM. CDR3 sequence reads: CASSLPSGSSSYNEQFF. DNA of the CDR3: TGTGCCAGCAGTTTACCTAGCGGGAGTTCCTCCTACAATGAGCAGTTCTTC.

This clonotype was detected only a few times. The J gene is TRBJ2-1, the V gene TRBV18; possibly TRBD1 for D (6 bases). V was pared by 8 bases and J by 1 base, with 12 bases between. The germline V gene has CDR1 KGHSH and CDR2 LQKENI. The CDR3 has 14 amino acids. The CDR3 protein is CASKGDISYNEQFF. In nucleotides, the CDR3 is TGTGCCAGCAAGGGGGACATTTCCTACAATGAGCAGTTCTTC.

The chain uses TRBV18 and TRBJ2-1; 10 positions match TRBD2. J lost 5 bases, V lost 4 bases, and 8 bases had no gene match. The CDR3 spans 16 residues. CDR1 and CDR2 (germline): KGHSH, LQKENI. CDR3 region: CASSRPSGRGHNEQFF. CDR3 coding DNA: TGTGCCAGCTCACGCCCTAGCGGGAGAGGGCACAATGAGCAGTTCTTC.

The chain links TRBV27 to TRBJ2-7; the match to TRBD2 covers 8 bases. The CDR3 has 14 residues. Trimming removed 0 bases from V and 4 bases from J; junction bases left unmatched: 2. Germline CDR1 reads MNHEY; CDR2 reads SMNVEV (reference sequence). The CDR3 coding sequence is TGTGCCAGCAGTTTATCGGGACTAGTTTACGAGCAGTACTTC. Residues: CASSLSGLVYEQYF.